These 11 T cell receptor beta chains came from one sample sequenced in a study of T cells in Graves' hyperthyroidism and ophthalmopathy. TCR beta CDR3 regions were amplified from RNA. HTBI primers drove first-round RT-PCR of the TCR CDR3. TCRdb independently ran MiXCR on the multiplex PCR reads; one entry per CDR3 protein. Of 500,000 to 650,000 distinct CDR3 sequences listed, about a sixth were seen once; the top ten hold roughly a sixth. The sample comprised blood. The receptor set was obtained from a woman aged 18 to 35 with Graves' ophthalmopathy.

This chain links TRBV27 with TRBJ2-3, with unresolved D. The CDR3 is 15 residues long. Germline assignment: CDR1 MNHEY and CDR2 SMNVEV (reference sequence). V lost 3 bases and J 0 bases, leaving 10 bases between the germline ends. CDR3 amino acids: CASSFFRSSTDTQYF. Here the CDR3 DNA reads TGTGCCAGCAGTTTTTTCCGGTCTAGCACAGATACGCAGTATTTT.

This clonotype was recorded many times. This chain joins TRBV27 and TRBJ1-2; D unclear. The CDR3 extends over 14 amino acids. Germline V CDR1 and CDR2: MNHEY, SMNVEV (reference sequence). Trimming pared 5 bases from V and 3 bases from J, leaving 13 bases between. In DNA, the CDR3 is TGTGCCAGCAGTCCCACGATATTAGACTATGGCTACACCTTC. It encodes CASSPTILDYGYTF.

This clonotype was picked up a small number of times. The chain recombines TRBV6-1 with TRBJ2-7; TRBD2 agrees at 12 bases. The CDR3 length is 16 residues. The V gene end was trimmed by 11 bases and the J gene end by 7 bases; junction bases not matched to a gene: 18. Germline V gene sequence: CDR1 MNHNS, CDR2 SASEGT. The CDR3 protein is CARTLPASGGAGEQYF. CDR3 nucleotide sequence: TGTGCCCGCACCCTTCCCGCTAGCGGGGGGGCGGGTGAGCAGTACTTC.

Here the CDR3 reads CASSSGEESNQPQHF. The DNA of the CDR3 is TGTGCCAGCAGCTCAGGGGAGGAGAGCAATCAGCCCCAGCATTTT. The rearrangement uses TRBV9 and TRBJ1-5; D may be TRBD1 (6 bases). CDR3 size: 15 residues. Germline assignment: CDR1 SGDLS and CDR2 YYNGEE. V lost 4 bases and J 1 base, leaving 12 bases between the germline ends.

The chain employs TRBV5-1 and TRBJ2-3; no clear D gene. The CDR3 consists of 14 residues. Germline assignment: CDR1 SGHRS and CDR2 YFSETQ. Trimming took off 0 bases at V and 5 bases at J, with 10 bases between the two ends. Written as DNA, the CDR3 is TGCGCCAGCAGCTTGGGCGCCTGGGGAGATACGCAGTATTTT. Protein: CASSLGAWGDTQYF.

Concerning this clonotype itself: A much larger clone sits a single nucleotide away, making a read error possible. The rearrangement links TRBV10-3 to TRBJ2-1; 9 positions match TRBD2. The ends lost 5 bases at V and 0 bases at J; junction bases unmatched: 8. The germline V gene has CDR1 ENHRY and CDR2 SYGVKD. This CDR3 comprises 17 residues. CDR3 residues: CAISTGTSSSSYNEQFF. The CDR3 coding sequence is TGTGCCATCAGTACTGGGACTAGCAGTAGCTCCTACAATGAGCAGTTCTTC.

This clonotype was detected a few times. The chain uses TRBV5-6 and TRBJ2-1; no clear D. This CDR3 has 12 residues. Trimming took 2 bases from V and 6 from J, leaving 6 bases between them. In germline, CDR1 is SGHDT, CDR2 YYEEEE. The CDR3, as DNA: TGTGCCAGCAGCTTTAGGCCCAATGAGCAGTTCTTC. Residues: CASSFRPNEQFF. The entire variable domain, with the rest obtained from reference TRBV5-6 and TRBJ2-1, is as follows: DAGVTQSPTHLIKTRGQQVTLRCSPKSGHDTVSWYQQALGQGPQFIFQYYEEEERQRGNFPDRFSGHQFPNYSSELNVNALLLGDSALYLCASSFRPNEQFFGPGTRLTVL.

The chain combines TRBV9 with TRBJ2-1, with TRBD2 matching over 7 bases. The CDR3 spans 16 residues. V gave up 4 bases and J gave up 3 bases; unmatched junction bases: 10. Germline lookup yields CDR1 SGDLS and CDR2 YYNGEE. CDR3 amino acids: CASSLRLAEIYNEQFF. The CDR3 DNA sequence: TGTGCCAGCAGCCTACGCCTAGCGGAAATCTACAATGAGCAGTTCTTC.

The chain has TRBV6-1 and TRBJ1-5, with 7 positions matching TRBD1. The V and J ends lost 6 bases and 3 bases, in that order; junction bases with no gene match: 5. Germline V gene lookup returns CDR1 MNHNS and CDR2 SASEGT. This CDR3 spans 14 amino acids. The CDR3 region is CASSIDRVNQPQHF. In DNA form, the CDR3 reads TGTGCCAGCAGCATCGACAGGGTCAATCAGCCCCAGCATTTT.

This clonotype was observed many times. The chain links TRBV7-2 to TRBJ1-2; no clear D gene. V shed 1 base and J shed 1 base, with 7 bases lying between them. Germline V gene lookup returns CDR1 SGHTA and CDR2 FQGNSA. This CDR3 comprises 14 residues. CDR3: CASSLDGYNYGYTF. CDR3 nucleotides: TGTGCCAGCAGCTTAGATGGTTATAACTATGGCTACACCTTC.

To note about this clonotype: This sequence may be a read error, since a much larger clone differs from it by one base. The chain uses TRBV9 and TRBJ2-3, with D uncertain. Deletions cut 4 bases from V and 5 bases from J, with 17 bases between. Germline CDR1 and CDR2: SGDLS and YYNGEE. This CDR3 contains 15 residues. This chain's CDR3 is CASSTRTKAGDTQYF. The DNA of the CDR3 is TGTGCCAGCAGCACCCGGACGAAGGCTGGAGATACGCAGTATTTT.